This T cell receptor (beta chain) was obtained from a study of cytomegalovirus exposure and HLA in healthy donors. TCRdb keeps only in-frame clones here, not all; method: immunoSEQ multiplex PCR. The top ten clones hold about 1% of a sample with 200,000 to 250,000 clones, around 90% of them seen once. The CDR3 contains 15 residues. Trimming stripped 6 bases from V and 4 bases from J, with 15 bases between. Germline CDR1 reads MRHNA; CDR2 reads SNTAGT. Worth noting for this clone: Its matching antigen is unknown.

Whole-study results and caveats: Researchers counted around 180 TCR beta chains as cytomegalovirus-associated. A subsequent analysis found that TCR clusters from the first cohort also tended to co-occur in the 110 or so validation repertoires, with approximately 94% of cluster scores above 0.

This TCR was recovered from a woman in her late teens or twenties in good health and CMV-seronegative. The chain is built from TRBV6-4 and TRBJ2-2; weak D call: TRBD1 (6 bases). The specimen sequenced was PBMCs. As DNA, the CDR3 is TGTGCCAGCAGAGCCAACAGGGTTGGCACCGGGGAGCTGTTTTTT. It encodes CASRANRVGTGELFF.